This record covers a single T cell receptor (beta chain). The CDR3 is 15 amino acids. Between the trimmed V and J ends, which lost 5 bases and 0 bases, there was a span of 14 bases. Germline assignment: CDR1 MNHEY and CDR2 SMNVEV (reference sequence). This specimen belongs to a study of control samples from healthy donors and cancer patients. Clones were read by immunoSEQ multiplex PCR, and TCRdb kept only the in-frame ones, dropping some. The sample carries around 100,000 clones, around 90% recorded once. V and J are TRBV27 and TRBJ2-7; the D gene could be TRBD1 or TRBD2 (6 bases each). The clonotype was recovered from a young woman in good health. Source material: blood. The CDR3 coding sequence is TGTGCCAGCAGTCCCGGGGGCTTCTTCTCCTACGAGCAGTACTTC. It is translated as CASSPGGFFSYEQYF.